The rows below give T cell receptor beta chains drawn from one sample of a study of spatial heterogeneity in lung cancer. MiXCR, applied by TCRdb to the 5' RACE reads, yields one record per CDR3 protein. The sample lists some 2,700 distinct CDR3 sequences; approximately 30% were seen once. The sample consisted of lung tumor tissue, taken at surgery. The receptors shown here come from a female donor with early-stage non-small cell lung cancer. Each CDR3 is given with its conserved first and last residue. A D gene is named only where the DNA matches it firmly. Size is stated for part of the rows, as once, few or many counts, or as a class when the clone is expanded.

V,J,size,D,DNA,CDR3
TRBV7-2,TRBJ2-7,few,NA,TGTGCCAGCAGCTTAAGAGATCCAGGGTTACGTAGCGAGCAGTACTTC,CASSLRDPGLRSEQYF
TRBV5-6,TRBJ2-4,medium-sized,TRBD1,TGTGCCAGCAGCAGAGGGACAGGGGGAAACATTCAGTACTTC,CASSRGTGGNIQYF
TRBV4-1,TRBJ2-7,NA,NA,TGCGCCAGCAGCCAAGACCCTCGGGGGGAGCAGTACTTC,CASSQDPRGEQYF
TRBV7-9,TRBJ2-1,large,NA,TGTGCCAGCAGCTTAGGGAGGGATGAGCAGTTCTTC,CASSLGRDEQFF
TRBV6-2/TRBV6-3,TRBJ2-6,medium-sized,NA,TGTGCCAGCAGTTACTCGAACTCTGGGGCCAACGTCCTGACTTTC,CASSYSNSGANVLTF
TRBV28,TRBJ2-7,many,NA,TGTGCCAGCAGTTTATCCCATGAGTACGAGCAGTACTTC,CASSLSHEYEQYF
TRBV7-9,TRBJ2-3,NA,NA,TGTGCCAGCAGGGGGGAGGCAGATACGCAGTATTTT,CASRGEADTQYF
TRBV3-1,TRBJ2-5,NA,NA,TGTGCCAGCAGCCTATTCCAAGAGACCCAGTACTTC,CASSLFQETQYF
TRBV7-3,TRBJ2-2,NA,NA,TGTGCCAGCAGCCCGGTACCGGGAAAGAACACCGGGGAGCTGTTTTTT,CASSPVPGKNTGELFF
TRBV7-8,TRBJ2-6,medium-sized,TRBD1,TGTGCCAGCAGCATCACAGCACAGGGGGCATCTGGGGCCAACGTCCTGACTTTC,CASSITAQGASGANVLTF
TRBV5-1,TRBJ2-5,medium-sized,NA,TGCGCCAGCAGCTTGTCCAGGTCCTCCGGAGGAGAGACCCAGTACTTC,CASSLSRSSGGETQYF
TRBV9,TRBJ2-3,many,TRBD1,TGTGCCAGCACCAGGACAGGGGACCTGCCCGGGGCGCAGTATTTT,CASTRTGDLPGAQYF
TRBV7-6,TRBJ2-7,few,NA,TGTGCCAGCAGCTTAGTGAGCCAGGGGCACGAGCAGTACTTC,CASSLVSQGHEQYF
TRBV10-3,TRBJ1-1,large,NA,TGTGCCATCAGCGCGGACAAGAACACTGAAGCTTTCTTT,CAISADKNTEAFF
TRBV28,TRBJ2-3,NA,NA,TGTGCCAGCAGTTTATGGCTCCTTAGGACAGATACGCAGTATTTT,CASSLWLLRTDTQYF
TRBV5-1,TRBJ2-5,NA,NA,TGCGCCAGCACTAAGCGGGCTGCAGAGACCCAGTACTTC,CASTKRAAETQYF
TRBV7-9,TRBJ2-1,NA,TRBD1,TGTGCCAGCAGCTCCCCGGTGGGACAGAGGGAAGGCAATGAGCAGTTCTTC,CASSSPVGQREGNEQFF
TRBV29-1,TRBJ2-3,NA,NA,TGCAGTGTCCGAGCCCCGGGGACTAGCACAGATACGCAGTATTTT,CSVRAPGTSTDTQYF
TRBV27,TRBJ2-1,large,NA,TGTGCCAGCAGTTCGGCCTTGACTCAAAATGAGCAGTTCTTC,CASSSALTQNEQFF
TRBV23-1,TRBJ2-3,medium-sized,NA,TGCGCCAGCACCCCTGCGGCCCCCAGCACAGATACGCAGTATTTT,CASTPAAPSTDTQYF
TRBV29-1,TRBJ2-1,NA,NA,TGCAGCGTTGCCCGGGGACCCGCGGAGTTCTTC,CSVARGPAEFF
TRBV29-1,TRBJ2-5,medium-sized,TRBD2,TGCAGCGTTGAAAGACCCTATAGCGGGAGCGGCCAAGAGACCCAGTACTTC,CSVERPYSGSGQETQYF
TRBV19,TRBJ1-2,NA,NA,TGTGCCAGTAGTATAGGATTTGGCTACACCTTC,CASSIGFGYTF
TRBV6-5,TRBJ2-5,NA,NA,TGTGCCAGCAGCACCGGGACGGGGCTAGGGACCCAGTACTTC,CASSTGTGLGTQYF
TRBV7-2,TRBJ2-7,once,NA,TGTGCCAGCAGCGCCAACCCCGGCTTCTTGAGGTACGAGCAGTACTTC,CASSANPGFLRYEQYF
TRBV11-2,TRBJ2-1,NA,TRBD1,TGTGCCAGCAGCTCCCGAGACAGGGTCGCCTACAATGAGCAGTTCTTC,CASSSRDRVAYNEQFF
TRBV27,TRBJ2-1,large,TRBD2,TGTGCCAGCAGTACTCTAGCGGGAGCGGGGGACAATGAGCAGTTCTTC,CASSTLAGAGDNEQFF
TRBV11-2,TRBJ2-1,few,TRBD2,TGTGCCAGCAGCTTTTCCTTAGCGGGGAATGAGCAGTTCTTC,CASSFSLAGNEQFF
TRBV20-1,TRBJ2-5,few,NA,TGCAGTGCTATTAGAGGGTGGACCCAAGAGACCCAGTACTTC,CSAIRGWTQETQYF